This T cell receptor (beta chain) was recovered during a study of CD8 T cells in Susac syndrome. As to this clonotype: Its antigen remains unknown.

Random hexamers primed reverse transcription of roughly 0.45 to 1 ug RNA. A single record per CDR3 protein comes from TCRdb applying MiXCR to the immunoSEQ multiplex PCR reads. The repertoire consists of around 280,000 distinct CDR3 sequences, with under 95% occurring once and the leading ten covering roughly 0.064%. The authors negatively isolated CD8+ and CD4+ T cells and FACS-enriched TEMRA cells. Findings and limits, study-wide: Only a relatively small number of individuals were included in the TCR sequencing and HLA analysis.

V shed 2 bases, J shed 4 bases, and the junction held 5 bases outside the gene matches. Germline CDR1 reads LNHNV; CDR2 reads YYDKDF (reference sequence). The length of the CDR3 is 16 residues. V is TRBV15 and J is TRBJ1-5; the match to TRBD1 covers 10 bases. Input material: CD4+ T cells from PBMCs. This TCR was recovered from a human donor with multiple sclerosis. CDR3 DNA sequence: TGTGCCACCAGCAGATGGGACAGGGGAGGGAATCAGCCCCAGCATTTT. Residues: CATSRWDRGGNQPQHF.